The 21 T cell receptor beta chains below were found in one sample sequenced in a study of long-term antiretroviral therapy in people with HIV. It was version v3.0 of the immunoSEQ assay that was run at survey level. Measured with immunoSEQ multiplex PCR; TCRdb has only the in-frame clones, and not every one. The sample records approximately 28,000 clones, roughly four fifths being singletons. Sequencing was performed on unsorted PBMCs, taken 0.8 years before starting antiretroviral therapy. The receptors were sampled from a man between 18 and 29 years old with HIV.

This chain joins TRBV10-3 and TRBJ2-1; D not certain. The CDR3 spans 17 residues. V gave up 0 bases and J gave up 7 bases, with 19 bases separating them. Germline lookup yields CDR1 ENHRY and CDR2 SYGVKD. CDR3 sequence reads: CAISESFPESGVNEQFF. The CDR3 region has the DNA TGTGCCATCAGTGAGTCGTTTCCGGAGTCAGGAGTAAATGAGCAGTTCTTC.

The chain joins TRBV2 to TRBJ2-3; a possible D gene is TRBD1 (5 bases). CDR1 and CDR2 from the germline V gene are SNHLY and FYNNEI. The CDR3 is 13 residues long. V lost 6 bases to trimming and J lost 6 bases, with 13 bases between them. CDR3 sequence: CASRNQGPDTQYF. CDR3 in DNA: TGTGCCAGCAGGAACCAGGGTCCGGATACGCAGTATTTT.

The chain uses TRBV6-5 and TRBJ1-1; TRBD1 might be the D (6 bases). Deletions cut 6 bases from V and 10 bases from J, with 24 bases between. Germline V lookup: CDR1 MNHEY, CDR2 SVGAGI. This CDR3 contains 15 residues. DNA of the CDR3: TGTGCCAGCAGCTCCGGGACATTAACCCCCGAGGGAGCTTTCTTT. Translated, it gives CASSSGTLTPEGAFF.

J is TRBJ1-2 and V is TRBV29-1; D is perhaps TRBD1 (6 bases). The CDR3 is 12 amino acids. CDR1 and CDR2 from the germline V gene are SQVTM and ANQGSEA. V dropped 7 bases and J dropped 2 bases, with 11 bases sitting between them. The CDR3 DNA is TGCAGCGCCTTACAGGGAAACTATGGCTACACCTTC. Protein sequence: CSALQGNYGYTF.

The rearrangement uses TRBV6-4 and TRBJ1-2; D perhaps matches TRBD1 (6 bases). Trimming left V 4 bases short and J 2 bases short, with 14 bases between. The CDR3 extends over 15 amino acids. CDR1 is MRHNA and CDR2 is SNTAGT in the germline V gene. The CDR3 spells CASSVEGGPNYGYTF. The CDR3 region has the DNA TGTGCCAGCAGTGTCGAGGGGGGACCCAACTATGGCTACACCTTC.

Only a few counts were recorded for this clone. V and J are TRBV9 and TRBJ2-7, with 8 bases aligning to TRBD1. Germline trimming cut 0 bases from V and 5 bases from J; bases unmatched to any gene: 10. The germline gives CDR1 SGDLS, CDR2 YYNGEE. CDR3 length equals 16 residues. In DNA form, the CDR3 reads TGTGCCAGCAGCGTAGCGGGGTCAGGGGGCTATAACGAGCAGTACTTC. It codes for CASSVAGSGGYNEQYF.

The V gene is TRBV7-9, the J gene TRBJ2-7; D ambiguous. Germline assignment: CDR1 SEHNR and CDR2 FQNEAQ (reference sequence). V was trimmed by 3 bases and J by 3 bases, leaving 6 bases between them. This CDR3 has 12 amino acids. This chain's CDR3 is CASSFSVYEQYF. CDR3 sequence (DNA): TGTGCCAGCAGCTTCTCCGTCTACGAGCAGTACTTC. The whole variable domain, remainder taken from reference TRBV7-9 and TRBJ2-7, is DTGVSQNPRHKITKRGQNVTFRCDPISEHNRLYWYRQTLGQGPEFLTYFQNEAQLEKSRLLSDRFSAERPKGSFSTLEIQRTEQGDSAMYLCASSFSVYEQYFGPGTRLTVT.

The gene calls are TRBV7-2 and TRBJ2-7, with TRBD2 identical over 13 bases. There are 18 residues in the CDR3. V lost 4 bases to trimming and J lost 0 bases; unmatched junction nucleotides: 9. The V gene's germline CDR1 is SGHTA and CDR2 FQGNSA. The CDR3 loop reads CASSWGLAGRLYSYEQYF. CDR3 in DNA: TGTGCCAGCAGCTGGGGACTAGCGGGAAGGCTTTACTCCTACGAGCAGTACTTC.

Only one count was recorded for this clone. This chain uses TRBV30 with TRBJ2-1; D unclear. V dropped 3 bases and J dropped 6 bases, with 9 bases sitting between them. CDR3 length: 12 residues. Germline V gene sequence: CDR1 GTSNPN, CDR2 SVGIG (reference sequence). The CDR3 DNA sequence: TGTGCCTGGAGCGGATCCCTCAATGAGCAGTTCTTC. It yields the protein CAWSGSLNEQFF.

The chain employs TRBV29-1 and TRBJ2-1; the D gene could be TRBD1 or TRBD2 (7 bases each). Germline values: CDR1 SQVTM, CDR2 ANQGSEA. CDR3 size: 14 residues. CDR3 region: CRATGASGYNEQFF. The CDR3 nucleotides read TGCAGGGCAACAGGGGCTAGCGGCTACAATGAGCAGTTCTTC.

The count of this clone is one. This chain links TRBV27 with TRBJ1-4; 8 nucleotides agree with TRBD1. Losses at the gene ends were 2 bases for V and 8 bases for J; bases not matched to a gene: 19. The germline V gene encodes CDR1 MNHEY and CDR2 SMNVEV (reference sequence). There are 19 residues in the CDR3. The CDR3 loop is CASSLSYQVTGVVGEKLFF. As DNA, the CDR3 is TGTGCCAGCAGTTTAAGCTATCAGGTGACAGGGGTGGTAGGAGAAAAACTGTTTTTT.

The genes are TRBV5-1 and TRBJ2-1; TRBD1 is a possible D gene (6 bases). Trimming removed 2 bases from V and 0 bases from J, with 9 bases in between. The CDR3 contains 15 residues. In germline, CDR1 is SGHRS, CDR2 YFSETQ. CDR3 amino acids: CASSFTGSSYNEQFF. CDR3 bases: TGCGCCAGCAGCTTTACAGGGAGCTCCTACAATGAGCAGTTCTTC.

The genes are TRBV19 and TRBJ2-1, with a weak D call TRBD2 (5 bases). CDR1 is LNHDA and CDR2 is SQIVND in the germline V gene (reference sequence). Trimming cost V 8 bases and J 7 bases, with 6 bases left between them. The CDR3 spans 10 residues. CDR3 sequence reads: CASGGNEQFF. The DNA for the CDR3 is TGTGCCAGTGGCGGGAATGAGCAGTTCTTC.

The chain recombines TRBV5-1 with TRBJ2-1; tentatively, D is TRBD2 (6 bases). Trimming stripped 3 bases from V and 3 bases from J, with 13 bases between. The CDR3 totals 15 residues. Germline loops: CDR1 SGHRS, CDR2 YFSETQ. This CDR3 reads CASSSGDGIYNEQFF. CDR3 DNA: TGCGCCAGCAGCTCGGGGGACGGCATCTACAATGAGCAGTTCTTC.

The chain's CDR3 is CASSNMIGETQYF. Written as DNA, the CDR3 is TGTGCCAGCAGTAACATGATAGGGGAGACCCAGTACTTC. The V gene is TRBV6-4, the J gene TRBJ2-5; D not resolved. The CDR3 consists of 13 residues. V was cut by 5 bases and J by 5 bases, with 12 bases left in between. Germline V gene data show CDR1 as MRHNA and CDR2 as SNTAGT.

The genes are TRBV25-1 and TRBJ2-1; D is possibly TRBD1 (7 bases). The germline CDR1 and CDR2 sequences are MGHDK and SYGVNS. The CDR3 contains 15 residues. V gave up 5 bases and J gave up 10 bases, with 21 bases separating them. The CDR3 nucleotides read TGTGCCAGCAGTCCACCGTGGAGGGGGCCTTACGAGCAGTTCTTC. Protein: CASSPPWRGPYEQFF.

This chain links TRBV7-9 with TRBJ2-5, with D possibly matching TRBD2 (6 bases). V was pared by 7 bases and J by 6 bases, with 18 bases between. The CDR3 has 14 residues. CDR1 and CDR2 (germline): SEHNR, FQNEAQ (reference sequence). This CDR3 is CASINRDSSKTQYF. CDR3 DNA: TGTGCCAGCATCAACCGGGACTCTTCGAAGACCCAGTACTTC.

This rearrangement joins TRBV9 to TRBJ1-4, with D possibly being TRBD1 (6 bases). Germline CDR1 reads SGDLS; CDR2 reads YYNGEE. V lost 4 bases and J lost 3, with 16 bases in between. CDR3 length equals 16 residues. The CDR3 reads CASSPSGGTPNEKLFF. The CDR3 nucleotides read TGTGCCAGCAGCCCCAGTGGCGGGACACCTAATGAAAAACTGTTTTTT.

CDR3 amino acids: CASSAIAGGTGELFF. CDR3 bases: TGTGCCAGCAGCGCAATTGCGGGGGGAACCGGGGAGCTGTTTTTT. V usage is TRBV2 and J usage is TRBJ2-2; 8 bases are shared with TRBD2. V gave up 6 bases and J gave up 5 bases; unmatched junction bases: 8. Germline V CDR1 and CDR2: SNHLY, FYNNEI. CDR3 length: 15 amino acids.

The rearrangement uses TRBV27 and TRBJ1-1; D may be TRBD1 (5 bases). The length of the CDR3 is 13 residues. Per germline, CDR1 MNHEY and CDR2 SMNVEV (reference sequence). The V end lost 6 bases, the J end lost 4 bases, and 12 bases lay between the germline ends. In nucleotides, the CDR3 is TGTGCCAGCAGGGACACCGGGGGCACTGAAGCTTTCTTT. Translated: CASRDTGGTEAFF.

The rearrangement links TRBV5-1 to TRBJ2-7; 10 bases match TRBD2. Per the germline V gene, CDR1 is SGHRS and CDR2 is YFSETQ. The junction had 6 bases not matched to a gene; V was cut back by 1 base and J by 5 bases. The CDR3 runs to 15 residues. CDR3 residues: CASSLLTGTSDEQYF. CDR3 DNA sequence: TGCGCCAGCAGCTTGTTGACCGGGACTAGCGACGAGCAGTACTTC.